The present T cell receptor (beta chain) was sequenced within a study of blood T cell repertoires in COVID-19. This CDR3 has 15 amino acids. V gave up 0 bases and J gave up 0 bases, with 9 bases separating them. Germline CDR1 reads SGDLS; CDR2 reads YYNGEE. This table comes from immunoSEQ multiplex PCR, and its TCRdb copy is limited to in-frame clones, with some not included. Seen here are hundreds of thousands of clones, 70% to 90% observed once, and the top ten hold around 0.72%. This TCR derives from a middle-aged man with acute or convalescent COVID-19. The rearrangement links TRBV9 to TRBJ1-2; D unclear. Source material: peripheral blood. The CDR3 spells CASSVATVPNYGYTF. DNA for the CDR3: TGTGCCAGCAGCGTAGCCACAGTCCCTAACTATGGCTACACCTTC.